This T cell receptor beta chain comes out of a study of T cell repertoires in ileal Crohn's disease. Study overall: About half received postoperative treatment, under 14 with thiopurines and 15 to 20 anti-TNF. The M0 sample came from the inflamed ileal portion of the resected specimen.

Study-level findings and limits: Sorted CD8 T cells held more high-frequency clones than CD4.

The time point was: inflamed ileum from the surgical specimen. About this clone: Its antigen remains unknown.

Some clones are missing from TCRdb's copy, which holds only in-frame ones; the method was immunoSEQ multiplex PCR. Among around 5,200 clones listed, roughly 82% were seen once. Germline V lookup: CDR1 SGDLS, CDR2 YYNGEE. This CDR3 has 24 residues. Between the trimmed V and J ends, which lost 0 bases and 5 bases, there was a span of 39 bases. The receptor was isolated from an adult with Crohn's disease. The V call is TRBV9, the J call TRBJ1-5; D uncertain. Sequences were obtained from ileal tissue. The CDR3 region has the DNA TGTGCCAGCAGCGTAGAGTCCCAGGCAAAGGGATTAAAGTTGTCCTATTTAAGGGATCAGCCCCAGCATTTT. Protein sequence: CASSVESQAKGLKLSYLRDQPQHF.